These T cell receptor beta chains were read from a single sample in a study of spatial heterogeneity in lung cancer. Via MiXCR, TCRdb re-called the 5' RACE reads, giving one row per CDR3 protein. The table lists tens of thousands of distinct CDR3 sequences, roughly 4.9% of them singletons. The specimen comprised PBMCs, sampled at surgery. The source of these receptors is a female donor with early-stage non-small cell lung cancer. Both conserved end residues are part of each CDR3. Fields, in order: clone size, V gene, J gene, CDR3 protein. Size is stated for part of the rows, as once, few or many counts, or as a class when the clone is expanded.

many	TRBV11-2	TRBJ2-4	CASSLRGIGSKNIQYF
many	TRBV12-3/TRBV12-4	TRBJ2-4	CASSLRVLAKNIQYF
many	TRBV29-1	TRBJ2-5	CSVEYRGTQYF
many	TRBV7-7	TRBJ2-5	CASSPSPTRETQYF
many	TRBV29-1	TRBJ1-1	CSAGGFDTEAFF
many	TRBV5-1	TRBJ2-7	CASSVSYEQYF
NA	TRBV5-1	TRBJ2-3	CASSQGLAASVDTQYF
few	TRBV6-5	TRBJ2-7	CASSYSRGGTYEQYF
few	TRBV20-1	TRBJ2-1	CSAREGGFYNEQFF
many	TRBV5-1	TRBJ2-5	CASGYRGTGETQYF
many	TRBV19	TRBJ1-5	CASSISGDQPQHF
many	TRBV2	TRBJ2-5	CASNGLAGETQYF
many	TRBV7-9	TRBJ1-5	CASSQDGGRGQPQHF
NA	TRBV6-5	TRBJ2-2	CASSYSGASVTGELFF
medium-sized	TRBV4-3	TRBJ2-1	CASSQDVVEINEQFF
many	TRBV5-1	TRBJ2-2	CASSFEVPGTGELFF
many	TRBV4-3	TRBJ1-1	CASSQLMNTEAFF
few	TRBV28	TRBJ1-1	CASSTGQGYTEAFF
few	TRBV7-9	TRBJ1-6	CASSHYRVNSPLHF
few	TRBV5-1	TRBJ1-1	CASSLAGQGNTEAFF